These 8 T cell receptor beta chains were sequenced from one sample in a study of identical twins. TCRdb reanalysed the 5' RACE reads using MiXCR and keeps one entry per CDR3 protein. The sample has roughly 750,000 distinct CDR3 sequences, approximately 21% seen once; the top ten hold 4% to 5.5%. These data were likewise used in another study, on T cells expressing NK-cell markers.

Material for sequencing was PBMCs. The origin of the receptors is a woman under 30 in good health.

This clonotype was seen a handful of times. This chain connects TRBV10-3 to TRBJ2-2, with TRBD2 matching over 9 bases. V lost 8 bases to trimming and J lost 5 bases; unmatched junction nucleotides: 6. The CDR3 runs 14 residues. Germline V gives CDR1 ENHRY, CDR2 SYGVKD. The CDR3 DNA reads TGTGCCATCGCGGGAGGGACTCCAACCGGGGAGCTGTTTTTT. Residues: CAIAGGTPTGELFF.

This clonotype was observed a few times. The chain links TRBV20-1 to TRBJ2-2; no clear D gene. Germline CDR1 reads DFQATT; CDR2 reads SNEGSKA (reference sequence). The V gene lost 0 bases and the J gene lost 3 bases, with 5 bases spanning the gap. The CDR3 is made up of 13 amino acids. This chain's CDR3 is CSARDMDTGELFF. The DNA of the CDR3 is TGCAGTGCTAGAGATATGGACACCGGGGAGCTGTTTTTT.

V is TRBV5-1 and J is TRBJ2-1; 7 bases fit TRBD2. The V gene end was trimmed by 6 bases and the J gene end by 5 bases; junction bases not matched to a gene: 11. The germline CDR1 and CDR2 sequences are SGHRS and YFSETQ. The CDR3 length is 15 residues. CDR3 loop: CASTAWEGPHNEQFF. In DNA form, the CDR3 reads TGCGCCAGCACAGCTTGGGAGGGCCCACACAATGAGCAGTTCTTC.

In this sample, this clonotype turned up a few times. The rearrangement uses TRBV10-3 and TRBJ2-7; D uncertain. From germline, CDR1 is ENHRY and CDR2 SYGVKD. CDR3 length: 11 amino acids. Trimming stripped 4 bases from V and 6 bases from J, with 7 bases between. The DNA for the CDR3 is TGTGCCATCAGTGGGGCGAGCGAGCAGTACTTC. Amino acids: CAISGASEQYF.

Many counts were recorded for this clonotype. The V gene is TRBV14, the J gene TRBJ2-1; D may be TRBD2 (7 bases). Germline assignment: CDR1 SGHDN and CDR2 FVKESK. This CDR3 contains 12 residues. Deletions cut 2 bases from V and 10 bases from J, with 9 bases between. The CDR3 DNA sequence: TGTGCCAGCAGCCAAAGGGGGGGCGAGCAGTTCTTC. Its protein product is CASSQRGGEQFF.

The rearrangement joins TRBV7-6 to TRBJ2-7; 8 positions match TRBD1. Germline lookup yields CDR1 SGHVS and CDR2 FNYEAQ. Losses at the gene ends were 6 bases for V and 2 bases for J; bases not matched to a gene: 9. The CDR3 has 15 residues. The CDR3 DNA is TGTGCCAGCAGTCTAGAGGGACAGGCCACCTACGAGCAGTACTTC. The encoded protein is CASSLEGQATYEQYF.

The J gene is TRBJ2-1, the V gene TRBV7-9; possible D gene TRBD2, 5 bases. The CDR3 is 12 amino acids. The V and J ends lost 5 bases and 7 bases respectively, with 9 bases between them. Germline V CDR1 and CDR2: SEHNR, FQNEAQ (reference sequence). The CDR3 sequence: CASSPQRNEQFF. The CDR3 DNA is TGTGCCAGCAGCCCTCAGCGGAATGAGCAGTTCTTC.

This sequence joins TRBV6-5 and TRBJ2-7; TRBD2 matches 7 bases. The CDR3 is 14 amino acids. Germline loops: CDR1 MNHEY, CDR2 SVGAGI. Germline trimming cut 0 bases from V and 4 bases from J; bases unmatched to any gene: 3. In DNA form, the CDR3 reads TGTGCCAGCAGTTACTCTTCGGGGGGTTACGAGCAGTACTTC. It specifies CASSYSSGGYEQYF.